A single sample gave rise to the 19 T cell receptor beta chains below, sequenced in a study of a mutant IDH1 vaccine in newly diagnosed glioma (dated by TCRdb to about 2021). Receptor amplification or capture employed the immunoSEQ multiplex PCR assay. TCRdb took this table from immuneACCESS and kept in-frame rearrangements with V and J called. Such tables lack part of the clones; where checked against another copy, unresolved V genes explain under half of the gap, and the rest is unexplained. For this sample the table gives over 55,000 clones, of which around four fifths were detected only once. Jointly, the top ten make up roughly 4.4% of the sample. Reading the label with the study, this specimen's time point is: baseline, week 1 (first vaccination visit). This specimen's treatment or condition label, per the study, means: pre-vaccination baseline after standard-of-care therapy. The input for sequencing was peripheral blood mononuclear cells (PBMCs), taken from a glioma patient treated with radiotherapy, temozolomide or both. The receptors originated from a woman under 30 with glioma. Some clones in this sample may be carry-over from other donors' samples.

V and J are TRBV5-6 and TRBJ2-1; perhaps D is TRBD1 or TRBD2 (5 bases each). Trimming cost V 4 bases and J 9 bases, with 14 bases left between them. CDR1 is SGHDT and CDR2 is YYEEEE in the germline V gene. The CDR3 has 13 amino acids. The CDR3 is CASSLGVGGEQFF. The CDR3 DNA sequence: TGTGCCAGCAGCCTAGGGGTTGGAGGTGAGCAGTTCTTC.

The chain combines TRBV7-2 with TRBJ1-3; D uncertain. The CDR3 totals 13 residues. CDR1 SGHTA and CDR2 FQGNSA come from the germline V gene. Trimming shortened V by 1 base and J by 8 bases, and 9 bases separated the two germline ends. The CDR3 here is CASSLEPGDTIYF. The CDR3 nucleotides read TGTGCCAGCAGCTTAGAACCTGGGGACACCATATATTTT.

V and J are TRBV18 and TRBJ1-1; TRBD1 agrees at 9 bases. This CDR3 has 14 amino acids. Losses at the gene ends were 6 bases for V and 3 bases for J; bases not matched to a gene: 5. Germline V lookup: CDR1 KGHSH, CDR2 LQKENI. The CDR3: CASSQQGADTEAFF. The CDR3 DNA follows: TGTGCCAGCTCTCAACAGGGGGCGGACACTGAAGCTTTCTTT.

The CDR3 DNA is TGTGCCATCAAGAACGGAGGGACAAGCAATCAGCCCCAGCATTTT. Its protein is CAIKNGGTSNQPQHF. The J gene is TRBJ1-5, the V gene TRBV10-3; tentative D call: TRBD1 (6 bases). This CDR3 is built from 15 residues. Looked up from germline, CDR1 is ENHRY and CDR2 is SYGVKD. The V end lost 7 bases, the J end lost 1 base, and 14 bases lay between the germline ends.

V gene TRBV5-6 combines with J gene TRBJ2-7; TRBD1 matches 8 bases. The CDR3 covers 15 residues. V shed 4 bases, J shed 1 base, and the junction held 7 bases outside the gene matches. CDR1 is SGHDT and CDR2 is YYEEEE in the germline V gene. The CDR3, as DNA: TGTGCCAGCAGCCTAGGGACAGGACGATCCTACGAGCAGTACTTC. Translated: CASSLGTGRSYEQYF.

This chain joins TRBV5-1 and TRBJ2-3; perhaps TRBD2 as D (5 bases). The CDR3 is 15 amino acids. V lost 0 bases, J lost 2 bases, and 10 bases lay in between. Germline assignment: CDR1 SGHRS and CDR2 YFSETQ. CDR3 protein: CASSLELAHTDTQYF. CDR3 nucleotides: TGCGCCAGCAGCTTGGAGCTAGCCCACACAGATACGCAGTATTTT.

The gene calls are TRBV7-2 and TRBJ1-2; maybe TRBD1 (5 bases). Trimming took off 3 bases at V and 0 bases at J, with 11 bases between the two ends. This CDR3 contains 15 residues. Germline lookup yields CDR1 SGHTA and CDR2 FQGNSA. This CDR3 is CASSFLGAANYGYTF. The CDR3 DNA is TGTGCCAGCAGCTTTCTTGGGGCCGCTAACTATGGCTACACCTTC.

The CDR3 DNA reads as TGTGCCAGCAGAGAGACAGGGGGCGCCCGGGGCTACACCTTC. Translating it yields CASRETGGARGYTF. The rearrangement uses TRBV28 and TRBJ1-2, with 10 bases identical to TRBD1. V lost 6 bases, J lost 8 bases, and 9 bases stayed unmatched. The CDR3 spans 14 residues. Germline CDR1 MDHEN, CDR2 SYDVKM.

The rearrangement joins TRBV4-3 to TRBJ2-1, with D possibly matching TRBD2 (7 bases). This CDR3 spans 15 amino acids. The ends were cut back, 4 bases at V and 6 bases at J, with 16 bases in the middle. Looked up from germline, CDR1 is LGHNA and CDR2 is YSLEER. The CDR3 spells CASSPRGGPVNEQFF. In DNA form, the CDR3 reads TGCGCCAGCAGCCCCAGGGGAGGGCCGGTCAATGAGCAGTTCTTC.

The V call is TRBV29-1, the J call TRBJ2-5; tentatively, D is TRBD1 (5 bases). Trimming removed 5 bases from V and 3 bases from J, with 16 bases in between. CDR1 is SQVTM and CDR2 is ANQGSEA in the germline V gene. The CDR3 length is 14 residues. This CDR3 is CSVRQGRAKETQYF. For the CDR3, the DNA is TGCAGCGTTCGGCAGGGTAGAGCGAAAGAGACCCAGTACTTC.

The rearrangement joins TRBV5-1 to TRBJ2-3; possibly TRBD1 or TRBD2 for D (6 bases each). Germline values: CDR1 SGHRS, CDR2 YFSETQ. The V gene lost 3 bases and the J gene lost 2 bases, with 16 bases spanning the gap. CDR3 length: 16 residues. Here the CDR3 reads CASSSGDSPITDTQYF. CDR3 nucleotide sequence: TGCGCCAGCAGCTCAGGGGACTCACCCATCACAGATACGCAGTATTTT.

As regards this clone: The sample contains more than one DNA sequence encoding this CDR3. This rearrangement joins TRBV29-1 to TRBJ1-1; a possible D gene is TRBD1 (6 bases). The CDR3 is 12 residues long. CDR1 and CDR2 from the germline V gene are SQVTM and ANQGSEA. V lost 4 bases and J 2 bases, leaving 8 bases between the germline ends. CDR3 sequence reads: CSVGRGNTEAFF. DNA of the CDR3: TGCAGCGTTGGCAGGGGTAACACTGAAGCTTTCTTT. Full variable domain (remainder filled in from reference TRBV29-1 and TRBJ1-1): SAVISQKPSRDICQRGTSLTIQCQVDSQVTMMFWYRQQPGQSLTLIATANQGSEATYESGFVIDKFPISRPNLTFSTLTVSNMSPEDSSIYLCSVGRGNTEAFFGQGTRLTVV.

CDR3 DNA: TGTGCCAGTAGTCCGGGGTACGAGCAGTACTTC. Translated, it gives CASSPGYEQYF. V gene TRBV19 combines with J gene TRBJ2-7, with D perhaps matching TRBD2 (5 bases). Germline V gives CDR1 LNHDA, CDR2 SQIVND (reference sequence). With 5 bases removed from V and 4 bases from J, the gap between germline ends came to 6 bases. This CDR3 region has 11 residues.

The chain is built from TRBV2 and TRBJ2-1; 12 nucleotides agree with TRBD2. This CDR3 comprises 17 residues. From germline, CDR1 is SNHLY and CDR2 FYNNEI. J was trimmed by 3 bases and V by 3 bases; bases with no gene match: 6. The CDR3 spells CASSDLTSGSVYNEQFF. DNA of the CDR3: TGTGCCAGCAGTGACTTGACTAGCGGGAGTGTCTACAATGAGCAGTTCTTC.

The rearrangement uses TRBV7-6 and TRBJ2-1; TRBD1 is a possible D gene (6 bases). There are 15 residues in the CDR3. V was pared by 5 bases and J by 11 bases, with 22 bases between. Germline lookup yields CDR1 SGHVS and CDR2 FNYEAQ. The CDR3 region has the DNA TGTGCCAGCAGCCCGAGGGTGGGGGCCGTTGGTAAGCAGTTCTTC. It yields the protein CASSPRVGAVGKQFF.

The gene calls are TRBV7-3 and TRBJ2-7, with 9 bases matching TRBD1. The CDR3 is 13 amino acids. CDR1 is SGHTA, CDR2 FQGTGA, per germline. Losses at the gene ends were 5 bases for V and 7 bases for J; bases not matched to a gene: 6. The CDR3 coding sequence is TGTGCCAGCAGCCTGACAGGGGGAGTTGAGCAGTACTTC. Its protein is CASSLTGGVEQYF.

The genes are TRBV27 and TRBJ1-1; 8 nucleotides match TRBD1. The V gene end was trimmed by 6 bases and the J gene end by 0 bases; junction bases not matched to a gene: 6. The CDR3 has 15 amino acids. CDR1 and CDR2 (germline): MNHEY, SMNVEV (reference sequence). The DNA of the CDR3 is TGTGCCAGCAGACCAGGGGGCCTCATGAACACTGAAGCTTTCTTT. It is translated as CASRPGGLMNTEAFF.

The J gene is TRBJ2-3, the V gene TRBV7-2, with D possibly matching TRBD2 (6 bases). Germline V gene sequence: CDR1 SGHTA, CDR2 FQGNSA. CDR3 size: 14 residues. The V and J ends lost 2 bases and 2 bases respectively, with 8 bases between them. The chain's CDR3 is CASSLPGATDTQYF. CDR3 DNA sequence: TGTGCCAGCAGCTTACCGGGAGCCACAGATACGCAGTATTTT.

This CDR3 reads CASSHVQMGEQYF. In DNA, the CDR3 is TGTGCCAGCAGCCATGTTCAGATGGGTGAGCAGTACTTC. The chain employs TRBV14 and TRBJ2-7; D call uncertain. The CDR3 loop spans 13 amino acids. The ends were cut back, 3 bases at V and 7 bases at J, with 13 bases in the middle. Germline CDR1 is SGHDN and CDR2 is FVKESK.